One and the same sample provided the 16 T cell receptor beta chains below, sequenced in a study of blood T cell repertoires in COVID-19. Assay used: immunoSEQ multiplex PCR; TCRdb lists only in-frame clones, some missing. The sample lists fewer than 250,000 clones, around nine tenths occurring once. Sequenced: peripheral blood. The receptors shown here come from a man between 60 and 75 years old with acute or convalescent COVID-19.

The chain couples TRBV27 to TRBJ1-6; D not certain. V was clipped by 4 bases and J by 7 bases, with 8 bases between them. Germline CDR1 and CDR2: MNHEY and SMNVEV (reference sequence). CDR3 length: 13 amino acids. CDR3 bases: TGTGCCAGCAGTTCCCTCCCCAATTCACCCCTCCACTTT. It specifies CASSSLPNSPLHF.

The rearrangement joins TRBV5-4 to TRBJ1-1; D may be TRBD1 (5 bases). V shed 3 bases and J shed 4 bases, with 13 bases lying between them. There are 14 residues in the CDR3. Per germline, CDR1 SGHNT and CDR2 YYREEE (reference sequence). The CDR3 DNA sequence: TGTGCCAGCAGCTCCACAGGATTCGGCACTGAAGCTTTCTTT. Amino acid sequence: CASSSTGFGTEAFF.

The chain has TRBV11-3 and TRBJ2-1; 8 bases are a match to TRBD1. The CDR3 extends over 14 amino acids. With V trimmed by 5 bases and J by 7 bases, 7 bases remained unmatched. Germline V gives CDR1 SGHNT, CDR2 YENEEA. The CDR3 is CASSPGQARNEQFF. The CDR3 nucleotides read TGTGCCAGCAGCCCGGGACAGGCAAGGAATGAGCAGTTCTTC.

V is TRBV6-1 and J is TRBJ2-3, with D perhaps matching TRBD2 (6 bases). CDR3 length: 15 residues. The germline V gene has CDR1 MNHNS and CDR2 SASEGT. Deletions cut 1 base from V and 0 bases from J, with 8 bases between. The CDR3 region is CASSEGAGSTDTQYF. In DNA form, the CDR3 reads TGTGCCAGCAGTGAAGGGGCGGGGAGCACAGATACGCAGTATTTT.

V gene TRBV7-9 combines with J gene TRBJ2-1; TRBD1 matches at 8 bases. The CDR3 runs to 16 residues. The junction had 8 bases not matched to a gene; V was cut back by 4 bases and J by 3 bases. The V gene's germline CDR1 is SEHNR and CDR2 FQNEAQ (reference sequence). The CDR3 loop is CASSSVRGRGYNEQFF. The CDR3 DNA follows: TGTGCCAGCAGCTCGGTCAGGGGGCGCGGCTACAATGAGCAGTTCTTC.

In DNA, the CDR3 is TGTGCCAGCAGCCCAGGCGGTGCGGGGGCCCAGTTCTTC. It is translated as CASSPGGAGAQFF. J is TRBJ2-1 and V is TRBV11-2, with D perhaps TRBD2 (7 bases). The CDR3 runs 13 residues. Germline V gives CDR1 SGHAT, CDR2 FQNNGV. The V and J ends lost 5 bases and 13 bases respectively, with 18 bases between them.

CDR3: CASSPPPGDGYTF. The CDR3 region has the DNA TGTGCCAGCAGCCCACCGCCGGGGGATGGCTACACCTTC. This chain connects TRBV12-3 or TRBV12-4 to TRBJ1-2; D may be TRBD1 (5 bases). The length of the CDR3 is 13 residues. Trimming removed 6 bases at V and 6 bases at J, with 14 bases between.

The chain combines TRBV29-1 with TRBJ1-3, with 11 bases that match TRBD1. After removal of 6 bases from V and 4 bases from J, the junction contained 5 bases not matched to a gene. Germline V gene lookup returns CDR1 SQVTM and CDR2 ANQGSEA. The CDR3 has 14 amino acids. This chain's CDR3 is CSVPGQGEGNTIYF. The DNA for the CDR3 is TGCAGCGTCCCGGGACAGGGGGAAGGAAACACCATATATTTT.

The V and J genes are TRBV6-5 and TRBJ2-3; the D gene is possibly TRBD1 (6 bases). CDR1 and CDR2 from the germline V gene are MNHEY and SVGAGI. V was clipped by 7 bases and J by 4 bases, with 18 bases between them. CDR3 length: 15 amino acids. The CDR3 spells CASTRGGRGADTQYF. CDR3 DNA: TGTGCCAGCACCCGAGGGGGTAGGGGTGCAGATACGCAGTATTTT.

In DNA form, the CDR3 reads TGTGCCTGGAGCCGCGGGCAGTTCTACGAGCAGTACTTC. Protein product: CAWSRGQFYEQYF. V and J are TRBV30 and TRBJ2-7; TRBD2 is a possible D gene (5 bases). Trimming cost V 3 bases and J 3 bases, with 12 bases left between them. In germline, CDR1 is GTSNPN, CDR2 SVGIG (reference sequence). This CDR3 region has 13 residues.

CDR3 nucleotide sequence: TGTGCCTGGTCGACAGGATCTAATGAAAAACTGTTTTTT. This translates into CAWSTGSNEKLFF. The chain has TRBV30 and TRBJ1-4; maybe TRBD1 (6 bases). Germline CDR1 reads GTSNPN; CDR2 reads SVGIG (reference sequence). This CDR3 spans 13 amino acids. The V end lost 5 bases, the J end lost 3 bases, and 10 bases lay between the germline ends.

This chain joins TRBV10-3 and TRBJ2-5; tentative D call: TRBD2 (6 bases). The CDR3 length is 17 residues. Germline V gives CDR1 ENHRY, CDR2 SYGVKD. V was pared by 2 bases and J by 3 bases, with 19 bases between. The CDR3: CAISEPIPPGGEETQYF. The CDR3 region has the DNA TGTGCCATCAGTGAGCCAATTCCGCCCGGGGGAGAAGAGACCCAGTACTTC.

This clone was counted between two and nine times. The V and J genes are TRBV7-3 and TRBJ1-2, with D unresolved. From germline, CDR1 is SGHTA and CDR2 FQGTGA. The CDR3 covers 14 residues. V was shortened by 6 bases and J by 8 bases, with 19 bases between the two germline ends. The CDR3 coding sequence is TGTGCCAGCAGAAGACCGTCTACAACGGAGGGCTACACCTTC. It encodes CASRRPSTTEGYTF.

This chain uses TRBV12-2 with TRBJ2-7; the table calls TRBD2, which could not be checked here. TRBV12-2 is a documented pseudogene. The CDR3 has 16 residues. DNA of the CDR3: TGTGCAAGTCGCTTAAGCCTAGCGGAGATTTCCTACGAGCAGTACTTC. It specifies CASRLSLAEISYEQYF.

The chain has TRBV7-3 and TRBJ2-5; 10 bases line up with TRBD2. Germline trimming cut 2 bases from V and 5 bases from J; bases unmatched to any gene: 5. CDR1 and CDR2 from the germline V gene are SGHTA and FQGTGA. The CDR3 is made up of 15 amino acids. The CDR3 loop is CASSLQRGGRETQYF. In DNA, the CDR3 is TGTGCCAGCAGCTTACAGCGGGGGGGCCGGGAGACCCAGTACTTC.

This clone was found a few times. The chain combines TRBV12-3 or TRBV12-4 with TRBJ1-3; no definite D call. The CDR3 runs to 13 residues. V lost 3 bases, J lost 4 bases, and 7 bases lay in between. The CDR3 DNA reads as TGTGCCAGCAGTTTGCGTTCCGGAAACACCATATATTTT. It translates to CASSLRSGNTIYF.